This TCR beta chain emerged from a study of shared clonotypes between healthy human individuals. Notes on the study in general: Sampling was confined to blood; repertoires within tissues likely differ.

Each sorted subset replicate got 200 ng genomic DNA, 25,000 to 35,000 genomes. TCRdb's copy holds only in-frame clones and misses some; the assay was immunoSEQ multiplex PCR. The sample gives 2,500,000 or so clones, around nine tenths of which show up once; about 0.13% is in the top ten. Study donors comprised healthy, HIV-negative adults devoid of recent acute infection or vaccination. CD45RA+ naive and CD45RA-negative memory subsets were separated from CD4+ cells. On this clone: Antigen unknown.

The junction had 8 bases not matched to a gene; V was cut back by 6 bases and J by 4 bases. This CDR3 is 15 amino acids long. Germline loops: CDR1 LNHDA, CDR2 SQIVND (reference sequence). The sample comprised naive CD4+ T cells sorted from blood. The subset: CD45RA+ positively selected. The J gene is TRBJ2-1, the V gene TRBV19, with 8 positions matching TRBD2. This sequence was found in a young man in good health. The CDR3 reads CASRSPGGRYNEQFF. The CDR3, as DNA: TGTGCCAGTAGGAGCCCGGGGGGGCGGTACAATGAGCAGTTCTTC.